The present TCR beta chain was sequenced within a study of control samples from healthy donors and cancer patients. Germline CDR1 MGHRA, CDR2 YSYEKL. CDR3 length: 16 amino acids. V was pared by 0 bases and J by 2 bases, with 13 bases between. Assay: immunoSEQ multiplex PCR; the TCRdb copy retains only in-frame clones and omits some. This table holds about 130,000 clones, 75% to 95% found once. The sequence was obtained from a man younger than 35 in good health. J is TRBJ1-1 and V is TRBV4-1, with D unresolved. Input material: blood. The CDR3 region has the DNA TGCGCCAGCAGCCAAGAACGGGAAGGTAGAAACACTGAAGCTTTCTTT. This translates into CASSQEREGRNTEAFF.